This TCR beta chain was captured by sequencing in a study of blood T cell repertoires in COVID-19. Background on the study: T cells, B-cell-depleted T cells, or PBMCs provided the cDNA or gDNA that served as material.

Trimming shortened V by 3 bases and J by 3 bases, and 14 bases separated the two germline ends. The germline gives CDR1 KGHDR, CDR2 SFDVKD. The CDR3 spans 16 residues. Seattle patients were enrolled while actively infected and followed longitudinally. In the authors' methods: The assay estimated nucleated cells by amplifying reference gene primers. TCRdb's copy holds only in-frame clones and misses some; the assay was immunoSEQ multiplex PCR. V, J and clone size were drawn from that table, and D and trimming were deduced from the DNA. The top ten clones hold more than 7.5% of a sample with 120,000 to 150,000 clones, 70% to 90% of them seen once.

Material: peripheral blood. The chain has TRBV24-1 and TRBJ2-1, with a tentative D call TRBD2 (5 bases). This receptor was obtained from a woman aged 60-70 years with COVID-19, enrolled during active disease. The CDR3 region is CATSDARGADYNEQFF. As DNA, the CDR3 is TGTGCCACCAGTGATGCCCGGGGAGCGGACTACAATGAGCAGTTCTTC.